The entry below describes one T cell receptor beta chain. Its target is not known. The data originate from a study of T cell responses to AZD1222 COVID-19 vaccine. General study points: The peak T cell response came first, and repertoires were sampled only after it. The donor cohort was predominantly white British with a female majority, and clonal diversity may have been underestimated.

Data came from immunoSEQ multiplex PCR; TCRdb stores just in-frame clones and leaves some out. In the table there are 100,000 to 150,000 clones, approximately 90% of which are singletons. Germline V gives CDR1 MNHEY, CDR2 SVGAGI. This CDR3 has 13 residues. V dropped 6 bases and J dropped 1 base, with 6 bases sitting between them. The chain joins TRBV6-5 to TRBJ2-2; D ambiguous. The source is an adult who received the AZD1222 COVID-19 vaccine. This specimen was peripheral blood, taken 28 days after the second AZD1222 dose. This chain's CDR3 is CASRAKNTGELFF. In DNA, the CDR3 is TGTGCCAGCAGGGCCAAGAACACCGGGGAGCTGTTTTTT.